These 13 T cell receptor beta chains were sequenced from one sample in a study of blood T cell repertoires in COVID-19. Method: immunoSEQ multiplex PCR; TCRdb's copy keeps in-frame clones and lacks some. This table has about 130,000 clones, about nine tenths appearing once. Sequenced material: peripheral blood. These TCRs come from a man aged 45-65 years with acute or convalescent COVID-19.

The genes are TRBV6-1 and TRBJ1-2; D gene uncertain. The CDR3 loop spans 15 amino acids. The germline V and J ends were trimmed by 0 bases and 2 bases, with 10 bases remaining between them. Germline values: CDR1 MNHNS, CDR2 SASEGT. The CDR3 loop is CASSEARALNYGYTF. In nucleotides, the CDR3 is TGTGCCAGCAGTGAAGCAAGAGCGCTAAACTATGGCTACACCTTC.

The chain uses TRBV6-5 and TRBJ1-2; 7 bases line up with TRBD1. V shed 2 bases, J shed 4 bases, and the junction held 4 bases outside the gene matches. This CDR3 has 14 amino acids. Germline V CDR1 and CDR2: MNHEY, SVGAGI. The CDR3 here is CASSYTAGGYGYTF. The CDR3 coding sequence is TGTGCCAGCAGTTACACCGCAGGGGGCTATGGCTACACCTTC.

This rearrangement joins TRBV28 to TRBJ1-5; 8 nucleotides line up with TRBD1. Germline values: CDR1 MDHEN, CDR2 SYDVKM. This CDR3 comprises 15 residues. The V gene end was trimmed by 3 bases and the J gene end by 4 bases; junction bases not matched to a gene: 5. The CDR3 is CASSFQDRANQPQHF. CDR3 coding DNA: TGTGCCAGCAGTTTTCAGGACAGGGCTAATCAGCCCCAGCATTTT. The entire variable domain, with the rest obtained from reference TRBV28 and TRBJ1-5, is as follows: DVKVTQSSRYLVKRTGEKVFLECVQDMDHENMFWYRQDPGLGLRLIYFSYDVKMKEKGDIPEGYSVSREKKERFSLILESASTNQTSMYLCASSFQDRANQPQHFGDGTRLSIL.

This clone showed up just a few times. This chain connects TRBV6-5 to TRBJ1-1; D uncertain. Trimming pared 7 bases from V and 2 bases from J, leaving 14 bases between. Germline V gene data show CDR1 as MNHEY and CDR2 as SVGAGI. The CDR3 sequence is 14 residues long. CDR3: CASTRSRVNTEAFF. DNA for the CDR3: TGTGCCAGCACCCGTTCCCGGGTTAACACTGAAGCTTTCTTT.

This chain links TRBV11-2 with TRBJ2-3, with D perhaps TRBD2 (6 bases). Between the trimmed V and J ends, which lost 4 bases and 4 bases, there was a span of 12 bases. CDR1 is SGHAT and CDR2 is FQNNGV in the germline V gene. CDR3 length: 14 residues. The CDR3 reads CASSWTTGSDTQYF. Written as DNA, the CDR3 is TGTGCCAGCAGCTGGACTACAGGTTCAGATACGCAGTATTTT.

V gene TRBV19 combines with J gene TRBJ2-2; 10 nucleotides align to TRBD1. The CDR3 extends over 16 amino acids. Germline loops: CDR1 LNHDA, CDR2 SQIVND (reference sequence). The ends lost 6 bases at V and 4 bases at J; junction bases unmatched: 8. This CDR3 is CASSMWGTGVTGELFF. Here the CDR3 DNA reads TGTGCCAGTAGCATGTGGGGGACAGGGGTCACCGGGGAGCTGTTTTTT. The full variable domain, its missing parts supplied by reference TRBV19 and TRBJ2-2, is DGGITQSPKYLFRKEGQNVTLSCEQNLNHDAMYWYRQDPGQGLRLIYYSQIVNDFQKGDIAEGYSVSREKKESFPLTVTSAQKNPTAFYLCASSMWGTGVTGELFFGEGSRLTVL.

In its sample, this clone was seen once. The chain has TRBV30 and TRBJ1-2; D is perhaps TRBD1 (6 bases). The CDR3 is 16 amino acids. From germline, CDR1 is GTSNPN and CDR2 SVGIG (reference sequence). The V end lost 2 bases, the J end lost 5 bases, and 21 bases lay between the germline ends. The CDR3 DNA reads TGTGCCTGGAGTACCCGGGGGGGGGCGTATCGTTATGGCTACACCTTC. As protein: CAWSTRGGAYRYGYTF.

This CDR3 is CSVEDLRRTGRSETQYF. In nucleotides, the CDR3 is TGCAGCGTTGAAGATCTTCGCCGGACAGGACGGTCAGAGACCCAGTACTTC. The chain links TRBV29-1 to TRBJ2-5; 7 nucleotides match TRBD1. The CDR3 covers 17 residues. J gave up 4 bases and V 0 bases, and 14 bases lay outside the gene matches. CDR1 is SQVTM, CDR2 ANQGSEA, per germline. Supplemented by reference TRBV29-1 and TRBJ2-5, the full variable domain reads SAVISQKPSRDICQRGTSLTIQCQVDSQVTMMFWYRQQPGQSLTLIATANQGSEATYESGFVIDKFPISRPNLTFSTLTVSNMSPEDSSIYLCSVEDLRRTGRSETQYFGPGTRLLVL.

This chain joins TRBV27 and TRBJ1-5, with no clear D. The ends were cut back, 2 bases at V and 1 base at J, with 6 bases in the middle. Per germline, CDR1 MNHEY and CDR2 SMNVEV (reference sequence). CDR3 length equals 14 residues. This chain's CDR3 is CASSLSFSNQPQHF. DNA for the CDR3: TGTGCCAGCAGTTTAAGCTTCAGCAATCAGCCCCAGCATTTT.

The chain recombines TRBV5-1 with TRBJ2-7; 9 nucleotides line up with TRBD1. The CDR3 consists of 15 residues. V shed 3 bases, J shed 7 bases, and the junction held 11 bases outside the gene matches. CDR1 and CDR2 from the germline V gene are SGHRS and YFSETQ. The CDR3, as DNA: TGCGCCAGCAGCTCCAGAGACAGGGGGTCAAATGAGCAGTACTTC. This sequence encodes CASSSRDRGSNEQYF.

This chain links TRBV6-5 with TRBJ1-2; possibly TRBD1 for D (6 bases). CDR1 is MNHEY and CDR2 is SVGAGI in the germline V gene. This CDR3 is 15 amino acids long. V lost 6 bases and J lost 4, with 18 bases in between. The CDR3 reads CASSDTGYPSYGYTF. CDR3 bases: TGTGCCAGCAGCGATACAGGGTACCCCTCCTATGGCTACACCTTC.

CDR3 region: CASSYLDRGPQYF. The CDR3 nucleotides are TGTGCCAGCAGTTACCTAGACAGGGGGCCGCAGTACTTC. J is TRBJ2-7 and V is TRBV6-5; 10 nucleotides align to TRBD1. Looked up from germline, CDR1 is MNHEY and CDR2 is SVGAGI. CDR3 length: 13 amino acids. With V trimmed by 2 bases and J by 9 bases, 4 bases remained unmatched.

This clone came up once. The V call is TRBV28, the J call TRBJ2-5; possibly TRBD2 for D (5 bases). The CDR3 is 11 amino acids. The germline V gene encodes CDR1 MDHEN and CDR2 SYDVKM. V shed 5 bases and J shed 8 bases, with 9 bases lying between them. This chain's CDR3 is CASSIGSTQYF. For the CDR3, the DNA is TGTGCCAGCAGTATAGGGAGTACCCAGTACTTC.